Listed below are T cell receptor beta chains from one sample, sequenced in a study of long-term antiretroviral therapy in people with HIV. TCRdb's table, derived via immunoSEQ multiplex PCR, lists solely in-frame clones and lacks some. The top ten hold around 21% of the sample, which has 13,000 to 15,000 clones, 77% seen once. The sequencing here drew on unsorted PBMCs, taken 1.3 years before starting antiretroviral therapy. Receptor source: a man between 40 and 49 years old with HIV. Both conserved end residues are part of each CDR3. D genes are given only for firm matches. Clone size is not always given. Where it is, it says once, few, many or a class for expanded clones.

v_gene: TRBV27
j_gene: TRBJ1-1
d_gene: TRBD1
abundance: -
CDR3nt: TGTGCCAGCAGTCCGGGACAGTTGAACACTGAAGCTTTCTTT
CDR3aa: CASSPGQLNTEAFF

v_gene: TRBV7-9
j_gene: TRBJ2-4
d_gene: TRBD1
abundance: -
CDR3nt: TGTGCCAGCAGCCCGCCGAACAGGGGGCAGTGGTTC
CDR3aa: CASSPPNRGQWF

v_gene: TRBV6-1
j_gene: TRBJ2-7
d_gene: TRBD1
abundance: few
CDR3nt: TGTGCCAGCAGTCTGGACAGGTTAGGTACCTACGAGCAGTACTTC
CDR3aa: CASSLDRLGTYEQYF

v_gene: TRBV18
j_gene: TRBJ1-5
d_gene: TRBD1
abundance: -
CDR3nt: TGTGCCAGCTCGGGACAGGGAGACGGGAGTCAGCCCCAGCATTTT
CDR3aa: CASSGQGDGSQPQHF

v_gene: TRBV4-1
j_gene: TRBJ2-3
d_gene: TRBD2
abundance: -
CDR3nt: TGCGCCAACGAGCGGGGGAGCACAGATACGCAGTATTTT
CDR3aa: CANERGSTDTQYF

v_gene: TRBV5-4
j_gene: TRBJ2-1
d_gene: TRBD2
abundance: -
CDR3nt: TGTGCCAGCAGCTTGAGACGGGGGGAGAGAGATGAGCAGTTCTTC
CDR3aa: CASSLRRGERDEQFF

v_gene: TRBV5-1
j_gene: TRBJ2-2
d_gene: -
abundance: few
CDR3nt: TGCGCCAGCAGCTTGTGGGCGAACACCGGGGAGCTGTTTTTT
CDR3aa: CASSLWANTGELFF

v_gene: TRBV11-2
j_gene: TRBJ1-4
d_gene: -
abundance: -
CDR3nt: TGTGCCAGCACCGAAACATCTGGGGTGCCACGGCCAAGAAGCGAAAAACTGTTTTTT
CDR3aa: CASTETSGVPRPRSEKLFF

v_gene: TRBV6-6
j_gene: TRBJ2-7
d_gene: -
abundance: -
CDR3nt: TGTGCCAGCAGTCCCAGCTACGAGCAGTACTTC
CDR3aa: CASSPSYEQYF

v_gene: TRBV5-6
j_gene: TRBJ1-5
d_gene: -
abundance: -
CDR3nt: TGTGCCAGCAGCCTGCTGAATCAGCCCCAGCATTTT
CDR3aa: CASSLLNQPQHF

v_gene: TRBV5-8
j_gene: TRBJ2-2
d_gene: TRBD2
abundance: -
CDR3nt: TGTGCCAGCAGCTTGAGCCTAGCGGGGTCCGGGGAGCTGTTTTTT
CDR3aa: CASSLSLAGSGELFF

v_gene: TRBV11-3
j_gene: TRBJ1-1
d_gene: -
abundance: -
CDR3nt: TGTGCCAGCAGACATGGCCGGGACGCCAAGGGAAACACTGAAGCTTTCTTT
CDR3aa: CASRHGRDAKGNTEAFF

v_gene: TRBV2
j_gene: TRBJ1-2
d_gene: -
abundance: -
CDR3nt: TGTGCCAGCAGTGAAGGGCAGCGCTGGGGCTACACCTTC
CDR3aa: CASSEGQRWGYTF

v_gene: TRBV5-1
j_gene: TRBJ2-7
d_gene: TRBD1
abundance: -
CDR3nt: TGCGCCAGCAGTTACGGGACAGGAAACTACGAGCAGTACTTC
CDR3aa: CASSYGTGNYEQYF

v_gene: TRBV30
j_gene: TRBJ1-2
d_gene: TRBD1
abundance: -
CDR3nt: TGTGCCTGGAGTGTAAGGGGGCAAGCAAGTGGCTACACCTTC
CDR3aa: CAWSVRGQASGYTF

v_gene: TRBV9
j_gene: TRBJ2-2
d_gene: -
abundance: -
CDR3nt: TGTGCCAGCAGCGTAGCTAGAGCGGCCGGGGAGCTGTTTTTT
CDR3aa: CASSVARAAGELFF

v_gene: TRBV18
j_gene: TRBJ1-1
d_gene: -
abundance: few
CDR3nt: TGTGCCAGCTCACAGGACAGGAACACTGAAGCTTTCTTT
CDR3aa: CASSQDRNTEAFF

v_gene: TRBV5-1
j_gene: TRBJ2-2
d_gene: -
abundance: -
CDR3nt: TGCGCCAGCAGCCAACAGGGTACCACCGGGGAGCTGTTTTTT
CDR3aa: CASSQQGTTGELFF

v_gene: TRBV29-1
j_gene: TRBJ2-3
d_gene: TRBD1
abundance: -
CDR3nt: TGCAGCGTTGTTTTGTCTGGACAGGGTACAGATACGCAGTATTTT
CDR3aa: CSVVLSGQGTDTQYF

v_gene: TRBV6-6
j_gene: TRBJ2-1
d_gene: -
abundance: -
CDR3nt: TGTGCCAGCAGTTACGGCTACAATGAGCAGTTCTTC
CDR3aa: CASSYGYNEQFF

v_gene: TRBV19
j_gene: TRBJ2-7
d_gene: TRBD1
abundance: -
CDR3nt: TGTGCCAGTAGTATCGCGGACAGGGCCTACGAGCAGTACTTC
CDR3aa: CASSIADRAYEQYF

v_gene: TRBV5-1
j_gene: TRBJ1-2
d_gene: -
abundance: -
CDR3nt: TGCGCCAGCAGCTTAGCCCGGGACGGCGGATACTATGGCTACACCTTC
CDR3aa: CASSLARDGGYYGYTF

v_gene: TRBV9
j_gene: TRBJ1-1
d_gene: -
abundance: -
CDR3nt: TGTGCCAGCAGCGTAAGTCCGGCGAACACTGAAGCTTTCTTT
CDR3aa: CASSVSPANTEAFF

v_gene: TRBV7-8
j_gene: TRBJ2-7
d_gene: -
abundance: -
CDR3nt: TGTGCCAGCAGCGGCCAGACGGGGGGCCACTACGAGCAGTACTTC
CDR3aa: CASSGQTGGHYEQYF

v_gene: TRBV15
j_gene: TRBJ1-2
d_gene: -
abundance: -
CDR3nt: TGTGCCACCAGCAGATCGGGTGCAGGGTATGGCTACACCTTC
CDR3aa: CATSRSGAGYGYTF

v_gene: TRBV5-1
j_gene: TRBJ2-7
d_gene: TRBD2
abundance: -
CDR3nt: TGCGCCAGCAGCCTGGGACTAGCGGGGGAAAGCGAGCAGTACTTC
CDR3aa: CASSLGLAGESEQYF

v_gene: TRBV30
j_gene: TRBJ1-1
d_gene: -
abundance: few
CDR3nt: TGTGCCTGGAGTCCTCAGGGGATTCACACTGAAGCTTTCTTT
CDR3aa: CAWSPQGIHTEAFF